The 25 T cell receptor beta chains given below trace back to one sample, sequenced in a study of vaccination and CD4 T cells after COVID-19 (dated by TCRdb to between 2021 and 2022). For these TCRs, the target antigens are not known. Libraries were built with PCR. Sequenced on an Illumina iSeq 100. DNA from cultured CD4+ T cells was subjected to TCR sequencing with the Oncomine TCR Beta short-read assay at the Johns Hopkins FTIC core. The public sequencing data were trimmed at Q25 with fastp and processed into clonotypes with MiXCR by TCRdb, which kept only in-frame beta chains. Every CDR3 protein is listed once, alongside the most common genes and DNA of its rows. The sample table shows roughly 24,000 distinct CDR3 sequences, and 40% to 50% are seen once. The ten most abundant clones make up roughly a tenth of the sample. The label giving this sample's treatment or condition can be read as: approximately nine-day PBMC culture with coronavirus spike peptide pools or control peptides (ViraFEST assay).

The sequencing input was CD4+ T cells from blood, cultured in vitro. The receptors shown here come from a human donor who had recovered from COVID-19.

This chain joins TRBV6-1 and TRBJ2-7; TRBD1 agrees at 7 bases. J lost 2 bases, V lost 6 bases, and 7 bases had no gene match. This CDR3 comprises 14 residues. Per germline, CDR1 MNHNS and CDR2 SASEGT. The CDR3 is CASSLPGTAYEQYF. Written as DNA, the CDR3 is TGTGCCAGCAGCCTACCCGGGACAGCCTACGAGCAGTACTTC.

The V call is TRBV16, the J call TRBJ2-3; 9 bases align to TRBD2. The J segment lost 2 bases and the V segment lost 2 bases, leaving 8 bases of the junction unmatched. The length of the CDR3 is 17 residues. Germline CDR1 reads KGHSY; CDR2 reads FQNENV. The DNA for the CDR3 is TGTGCCAGCAGCCAAGATCGGCTAGCGGGATACACAGATACGCAGTATTTT. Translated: CASSQDRLAGYTDTQYF.

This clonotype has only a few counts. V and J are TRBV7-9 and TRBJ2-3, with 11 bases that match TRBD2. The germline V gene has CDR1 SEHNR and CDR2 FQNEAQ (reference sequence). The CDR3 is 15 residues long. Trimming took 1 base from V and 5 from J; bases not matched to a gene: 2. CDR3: CASSLVAGGGDTQYF. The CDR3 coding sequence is TGTGCCAGCAGCTTAGTAGCGGGGGGGGGAGATACGCAGTATTTT. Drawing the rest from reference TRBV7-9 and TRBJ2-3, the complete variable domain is DTGVSQNPRHKITKRGQNVTFRCDPISEHNRLYWYRQTLGQGPEFLTYFQNEAQLEKSRLLSDRFSAERPKGSFSTLEIQRTEQGDSAMYLCASSLVAGGGDTQYFGPGTRLTVL.

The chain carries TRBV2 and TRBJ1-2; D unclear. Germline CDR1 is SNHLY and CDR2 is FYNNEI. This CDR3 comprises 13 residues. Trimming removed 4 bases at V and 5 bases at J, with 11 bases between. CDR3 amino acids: CASSAETNYGYTF. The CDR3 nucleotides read TGTGCCAGCAGTGCCGAGACAAATTATGGCTACACCTTC.

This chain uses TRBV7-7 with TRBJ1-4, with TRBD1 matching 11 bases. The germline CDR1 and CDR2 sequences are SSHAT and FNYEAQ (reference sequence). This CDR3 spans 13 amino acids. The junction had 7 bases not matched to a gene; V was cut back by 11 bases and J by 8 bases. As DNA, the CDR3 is TGTGCCGGACAGGGGGCATGTTTAGAAAAACTGTTTTTT. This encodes CAGQGACLEKLFF.

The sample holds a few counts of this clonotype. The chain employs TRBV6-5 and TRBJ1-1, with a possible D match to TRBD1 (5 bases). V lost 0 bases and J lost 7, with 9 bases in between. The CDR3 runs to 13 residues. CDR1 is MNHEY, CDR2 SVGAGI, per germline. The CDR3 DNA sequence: TGTGCCAGCAGTTACTCGCCAGGGCTTGAAGCTTTCTTT. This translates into CASSYSPGLEAFF.

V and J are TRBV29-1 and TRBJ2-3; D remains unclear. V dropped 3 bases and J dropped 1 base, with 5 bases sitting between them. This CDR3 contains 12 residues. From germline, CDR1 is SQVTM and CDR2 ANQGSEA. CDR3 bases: TGCAGCGTTGACAGAGGCACAGATACGCAGTATTTT. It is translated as CSVDRGTDTQYF.

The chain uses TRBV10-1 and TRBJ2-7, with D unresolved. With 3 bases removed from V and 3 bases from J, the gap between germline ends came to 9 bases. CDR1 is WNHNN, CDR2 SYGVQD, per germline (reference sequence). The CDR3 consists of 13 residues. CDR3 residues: CASSEGPNYEQYF. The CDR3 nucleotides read TGCGCCAGCAGTGAAGGACCGAACTACGAGCAGTACTTC.

DNA of the CDR3: TGTGCCAGTACCCAGGCAGGAGGAAGTGGCTACACCTTC. This codes for CASTQAGGSGYTF. The J gene is TRBJ1-2, the V gene TRBV19; no clear D. The length of the CDR3 is 13 residues. V dropped 7 bases and J dropped 7 bases, with 16 bases sitting between them. CDR1 is LNHDA and CDR2 is SQIVND in the germline V gene (reference sequence).

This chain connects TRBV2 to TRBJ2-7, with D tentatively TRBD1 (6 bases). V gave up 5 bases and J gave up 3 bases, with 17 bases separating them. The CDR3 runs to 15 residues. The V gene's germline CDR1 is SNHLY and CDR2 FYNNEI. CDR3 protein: CASSSRSGTFYEQYF. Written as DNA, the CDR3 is TGTGCCAGCAGTTCCCGCTCAGGGACATTCTACGAGCAGTACTTC.

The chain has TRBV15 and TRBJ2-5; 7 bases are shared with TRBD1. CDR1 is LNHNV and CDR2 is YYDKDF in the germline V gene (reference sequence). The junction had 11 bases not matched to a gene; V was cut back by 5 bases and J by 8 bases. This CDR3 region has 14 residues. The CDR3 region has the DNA TGTGCCACCAGCGGCCCAGGGGGTGGGAGCACCCAGTACTTC. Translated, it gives CATSGPGGGSTQYF.

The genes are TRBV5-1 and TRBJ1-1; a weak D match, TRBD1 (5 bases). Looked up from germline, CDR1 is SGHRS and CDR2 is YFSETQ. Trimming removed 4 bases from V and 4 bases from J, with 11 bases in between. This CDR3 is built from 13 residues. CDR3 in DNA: TGCGCCAGCAGCGTGATTCAGGGCACTGAAGCTTTCTTT. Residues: CASSVIQGTEAFF. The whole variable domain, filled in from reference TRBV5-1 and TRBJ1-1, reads KAGVTQTPRYLIKTRGQQVTLSCSPISGHRSVSWYQQTPGQGLQFLFEYFSETQRNKGNFPGRFSGRQFSNSRSEMNVSTLELGDSALYLCASSVIQGTEAFFGQGTRLTVV.

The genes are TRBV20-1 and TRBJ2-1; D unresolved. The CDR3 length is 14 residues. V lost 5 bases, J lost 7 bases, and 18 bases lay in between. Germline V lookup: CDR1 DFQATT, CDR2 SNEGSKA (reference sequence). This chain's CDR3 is CSAGSPQERNEQFF. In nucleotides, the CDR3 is TGCAGTGCTGGGTCACCGCAGGAGCGTAATGAGCAGTTCTTC.

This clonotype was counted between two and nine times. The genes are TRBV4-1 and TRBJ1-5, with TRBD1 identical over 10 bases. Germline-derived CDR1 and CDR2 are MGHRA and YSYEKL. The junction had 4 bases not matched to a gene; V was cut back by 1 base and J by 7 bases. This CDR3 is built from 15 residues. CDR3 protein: CASSQGQGARQPQHF. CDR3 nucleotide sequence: TGCGCCAGCAGCCAAGGACAGGGGGCCCGGCAGCCCCAGCATTTT.

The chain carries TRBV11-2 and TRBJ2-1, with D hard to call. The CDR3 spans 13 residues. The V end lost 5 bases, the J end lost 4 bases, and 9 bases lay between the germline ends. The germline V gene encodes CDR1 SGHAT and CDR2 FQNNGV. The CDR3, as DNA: TGTGCCAGCAGCGCAGCTCGGTACAATGAGCAGTTCTTC. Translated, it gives CASSAARYNEQFF.

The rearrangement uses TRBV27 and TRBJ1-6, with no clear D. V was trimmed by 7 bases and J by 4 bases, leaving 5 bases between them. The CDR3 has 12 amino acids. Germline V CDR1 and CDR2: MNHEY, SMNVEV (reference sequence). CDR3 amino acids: CASKTYNSPLHF. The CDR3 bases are TGTGCCAGCAAAACTTATAATTCACCCCTCCACTTT.

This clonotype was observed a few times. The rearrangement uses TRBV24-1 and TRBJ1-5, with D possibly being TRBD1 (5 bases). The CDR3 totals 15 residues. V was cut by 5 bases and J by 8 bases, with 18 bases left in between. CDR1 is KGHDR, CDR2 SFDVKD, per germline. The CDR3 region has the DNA TGTGCCACCAGTGGAGAGGGGAGGGGTGTTGAGCCCCAGCATTTT. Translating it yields CATSGEGRGVEPQHF.

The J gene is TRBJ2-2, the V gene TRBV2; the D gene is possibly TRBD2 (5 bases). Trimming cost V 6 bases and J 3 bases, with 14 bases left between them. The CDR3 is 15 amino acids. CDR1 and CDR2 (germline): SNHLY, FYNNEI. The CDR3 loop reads CASSVKRGYTGELFF. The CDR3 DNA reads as TGTGCCAGCAGCGTTAAACGGGGTTACACCGGGGAGCTGTTTTTT.

In DNA form, the CDR3 reads TGTGCCAGCAGTTACTCGAGGCAGGGCGTGAGTACGCAGTATTTT. Amino acids: CASSYSRQGVSTQYF. This chain connects TRBV6-5 to TRBJ2-3, with D perhaps matching TRBD1 (5 bases). The CDR3 extends over 15 amino acids. V was trimmed by 0 bases and J by 8 bases, leaving 15 bases between them. The germline gives CDR1 MNHEY, CDR2 SVGAGI.

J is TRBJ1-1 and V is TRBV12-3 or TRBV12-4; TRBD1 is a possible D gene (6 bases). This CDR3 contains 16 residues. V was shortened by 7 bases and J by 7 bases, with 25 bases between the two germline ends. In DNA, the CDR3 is TGTGCCAGCACCTCACAGGGTAGGACTTTAGGGGGTGAAGCTTTCTTT. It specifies CASTSQGRTLGGEAFF.

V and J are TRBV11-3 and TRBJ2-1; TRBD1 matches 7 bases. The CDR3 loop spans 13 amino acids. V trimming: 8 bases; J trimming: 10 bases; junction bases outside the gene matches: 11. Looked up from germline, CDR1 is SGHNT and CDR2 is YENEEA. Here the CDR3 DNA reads TGTGCCAGCGGTAGGGACAGCCGAGGGGAGCAGTTCTTC. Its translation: CASGRDSRGEQFF.

The CDR3 here is CASRKPGQKSPFF. The CDR3 coding sequence is TGTGCCAGCAGAAAACCCGGTCAGAAAAGCCCTTTCTTT. J is TRBJ1-1 and V is TRBV21-1; no DNA check was done on the table's D call, TRBD1. TRBV21-1 is tagged as a pseudogene. The CDR3 length is 13 residues.

The CDR3 is CASIYRGRDGYTF. For the CDR3, the DNA is TGTGCCAGTATTTACAGGGGGCGAGATGGCTACACCTTC. V gene TRBV28 combines with J gene TRBJ1-2, with 9 nucleotides matching TRBD1. The V gene's germline CDR1 is MDHEN and CDR2 SYDVKM. V lost 9 bases to trimming and J lost 6 bases; unmatched junction nucleotides: 8. The CDR3 extends over 13 amino acids.

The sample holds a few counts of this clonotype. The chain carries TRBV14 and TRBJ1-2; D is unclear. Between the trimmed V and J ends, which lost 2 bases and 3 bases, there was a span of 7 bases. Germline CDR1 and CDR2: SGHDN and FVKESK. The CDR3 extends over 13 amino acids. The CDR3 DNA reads TGTGCCAGCAGCCAAATCGGTTACTATGGCTACACCTTC. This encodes CASSQIGYYGYTF. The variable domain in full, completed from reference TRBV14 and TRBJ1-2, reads EAGVTQFPSHSVIEKGQTVTLRCDPISGHDNLYWYRRVMGKEIKFLLHFVKESKQDESGMPNNRFLAERTGGTYSTLKVQPAELEDSGVYFCASSQIGYYGYTFGSGTRLTVV.

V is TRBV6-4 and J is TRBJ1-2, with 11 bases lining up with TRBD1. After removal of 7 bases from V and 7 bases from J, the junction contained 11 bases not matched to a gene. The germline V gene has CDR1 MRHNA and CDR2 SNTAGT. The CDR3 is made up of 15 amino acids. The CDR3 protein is CASKEQGQGVGGYTF. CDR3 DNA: TGTGCCAGCAAGGAACAGGGACAGGGGGTAGGTGGCTACACCTTC.